This is a list of T cell receptor beta chains from one sample in a study of blood T cell repertoires in COVID-19. The table came from immunoSEQ multiplex PCR; TCRdb's copy has only in-frame clones and leaves some out. The table shows almost 50,000 clones, with 84% occurring only once. Material: peripheral blood. The receptors here all came from a man in his forties or fifties with acute or convalescent COVID-19. Each CDR3 is given with its conserved first and last residue. A D gene is named only where the DNA matches it firmly. Rows give clone size only sometimes, using once, few, many, or a class for an expanded clone.

size | J | D | V | DNA | CDR3
once | TRBJ1-6 | TRBD1 | TRBV9 | TGTGCCAGCAGCGGCTCAAGGGACAGGGACCATTCACCCCTCCACTTT | CASSGSRDRDHSPLHF
. | TRBJ1-5 | . | TRBV15 | TGTGCCACCAGCAGAGATACCTTACTACAGGACAATAGCAATCAGCCCCAGCATTTT | CATSRDTLLQDNSNQPQHF
. | TRBJ1-5 | TRBD1 | TRBV7-9 | TGTGCCAGCAGCTTGACAGGGGGTGGTCAGCCCCAGCATTTT | CASSLTGGGQPQHF
. | TRBJ2-2 | TRBD1 | TRBV11-3 | TGTGCCAGCAGCCGCCGACAGGGGAACACCGGGGAGCTGTTTTTT | CASSRRQGNTGELFF
. | TRBJ2-2 | . | TRBV4-3 | TGCGCCAGCAGCCAAGAACCCGAGCTAGCGTGGAACACCGGGGAGCTGTTTTTT | CASSQEPELAWNTGELFF
. | TRBJ1-6 | TRBD1 | TRBV6-4 | TGTGCCAGCACTAAGGGAGGCAGACAGGGAAATAATTCACCCCTCCACTTT | CASTKGGRQGNNSPLHF
once | TRBJ1-6 | . | TRBV7-6 | TGTGCCAGCAGCTTCTTCGGGTCACCCCTCCACTTT | CASSFFGSPLHF
. | TRBJ2-5 | . | TRBV7-2 | TGTGCCAGCAGCCCGCAGGGCGGAGAGACCCAGTACTTC | CASSPQGGETQYF
. | TRBJ1-4 | . | TRBV11-2 | TGTGCCAGCAGCCTTTCCCCGGGACAAGGTTTAGGGAAACTGTTTTTT | CASSLSPGQGLGKLFF
. | TRBJ2-1 | TRBD2 | TRBV2 | TGTGCCAGCAGTGAAGGGGCGGGGGGCACTTTTAATGAGCAGTTCTTC | CASSEGAGGTFNEQFF
. | TRBJ1-3 | . | TRBV5-6 | TGTGCCAGCAGCTTGGGGAGGGGCTCTGGAAACACCATATATTTT | CASSLGRGSGNTIYF
. | TRBJ2-7 | TRBD2 | TRBV6-5 | TGTGCCAGCAGTTGGACTAGCGGGGGTTCCTACGAGCAGTACTTC | CASSWTSGGSYEQYF
. | TRBJ2-3 | TRBD1 | TRBV6-4 | TGTGCCAGCAGTCTTTGGGGGACAGGAGCCACAGATACGCAGTATTTT | CASSLWGTGATDTQYF
. | TRBJ1-1 | . | TRBV28 | TGTGCCAGCAGTCCTCGCAGGGGACAAAGCACTGAAGCTTTCTTT | CASSPRRGQSTEAFF
. | TRBJ2-5 | . | TRBV24-1 | TGTGCCACCAGTGATTCCGGAGGCGGGGAGACCCAGTACTTC | CATSDSGGGETQYF
. | TRBJ2-2 | . | TRBV6-5 | TGTGCCAGCAGTTTCGAGGGTAACGGGGAGCTGTTTTTT | CASSFEGNGELFF